The text below deals with one T cell receptor beta chain. This sample is drawn from a study of blood T cell repertoires in COVID-19. In the study overall: The United States, Italy and Spain supplied acute and convalescent COVID-19 samples. PBMCs, B-cell-depleted T cells, or T cells were the source of the cDNA or gDNA that made up the material.

Per the study methods: For nucleated cells, counts were estimated from reference gene primer amplification. The protocol was immunoSEQ multiplex PCR, while the TCRdb copy is restricted to in-frame clones and leaves out a portion. V, J and clone size derive from that table, while D and trimming were established from the DNA sequence. The data hold about 230,000 clones, with 81% observed a single time. Trimming stripped 3 bases from V and 2 bases from J, with 15 bases between. CDR1 and CDR2 from the germline V gene are MGHRA and YSYEKL. The CDR3 is 16 amino acids. This clonotype was obtained from a woman over 75 with acute or convalescent COVID-19. Sequencing was carried out using peripheral blood. The rearrangement links TRBV4-1 to TRBJ2-3; D is possibly TRBD1 (6 bases). The CDR3 is CASSQNSDSLTDTQYF. Written as DNA, the CDR3 is TGCGCCAGCAGCCAGAACTCGGACAGCCTCACAGATACGCAGTATTTT.